This T cell receptor beta chain derives from a study of radiotherapy plus CTLA-4 blockade in lung cancer. About the research overall: Among all patients, around 18% showed objective responses, while roughly 30% had disease control.

V was shortened by 5 bases and J by 5 bases, with 14 bases between the two germline ends. Looked up from germline, CDR1 is LNHDA and CDR2 is SQIVND (reference sequence). This CDR3 contains 14 residues. Clones were sequenced by immunoSEQ multiplex PCR, and TCRdb holds only the in-frame ones, with some missing. This table holds more than 40,000 clones, about 88% found once. About this clone itself: As yet, its antigen is unknown.

Study outcomes and limitations: Blood TCR clones of tumor origin expanded after radiotherapy plus ipilimumab. In blood, early T cell clone dynamics reportedly predicted response best, together with interferon-beta.

The chain links TRBV19 to TRBJ2-3, with D uncertain. This clonotype originated in a human donor with non-small cell lung cancer whose response to radiotherapy plus ipilimumab could not be evaluated. The specimen comprised peripheral blood, sampled from a patient treated with radiotherapy plus ipilimumab. In DNA form, the CDR3 reads TGTGCCAGTAGTCAAGGAGATAGGTTAGATACGCAGTATTTT. It yields the protein CASSQGDRLDTQYF.